This T cell receptor (beta chain) was profiled in a study of tumor-infiltrating lymphocytes in primary liver carcinoma. The CDR3 contains 13 residues. Germline V gene sequence: CDR1 MNHNY, CDR2 SVGAGI (reference sequence). Between roughly 18 and 30 mg of unsorted bulk tissue served as the source from which RNA and DNA were co-extracted. From approximately 530 ng of total RNA, TCR beta-specific cDNA was reverse-transcribed using a constant-region primer. Employing slightly modified ARM-PCR, three nested multiplex PCR rounds were run, and these gave rise to the TCR beta libraries. Amplification in the first two PCR rounds was performed using TRBV1-TRBV30 forward primers and a C-beta reverse primer for approximately 10 cycles each. TCRdb re-analysed the multiplex PCR reads in MiXCR, keeping a single row per CDR3 protein. The table lists roughly 57,000 distinct CDR3 sequences, 71% of them singletons.

As concerns this clonotype: At one boundary the junction diverges from the germline segment, which might be a read error.

The receptor comes from a man aged 35-49 years with primary liver carcinoma and hepatitis B virus infection. Sample: liver tumor tissue from sampling region 2. The subset is: tumor region T2, inferior pole. The V and J genes are TRBV6-6 and TRBJ2-5, with TRBD1 as a possible D gene (7 bases). The CDR3 loop is CASNYWQGGTQYF. In DNA form, the CDR3 reads TGTGCCAGCAATTACTGGCAGGGGGGGACCCAGTACTTC.